The 22 T cell receptor beta chains presented below share a single source sample, sequenced in a study of yellow fever vaccine responses in identical twins. TCRdb itself ran the RT-PCR reads through MiXCR, one entry per CDR3 protein. This table holds around 5,000 distinct CDR3 sequences, roughly 85% found once. The source material was T cells from blood (PBMCs), unsorted or a sorted subset (not recorded which), sampled before or after yellow fever vaccination (not recorded which). The receptors here all came from a woman under 30 who received the yellow fever vaccine.

The table lists this clonotype with a count of one. The chain combines TRBV4-1 with TRBJ2-3, with a tentative D call TRBD1 (6 bases). Trimming took off 4 bases at V and 6 bases at J, with 14 bases between the two ends. The CDR3 runs to 14 residues. Looked up from germline, CDR1 is MGHRA and CDR2 is YSYEKL. The CDR3 region is CASSLRTVPDTQYF. In DNA, the CDR3 is TGCGCCAGCAGCCTCAGGACAGTTCCGGATACGCAGTATTTT.

This rearrangement joins TRBV4-2 to TRBJ2-1, with 12 bases aligning to TRBD2. CDR3 length equals 16 residues. Germline V gives CDR1 LGHNA, CDR2 YNFKEQ. The ends lost 4 bases at V and 4 bases at J; junction bases unmatched: 5. The CDR3 sequence is CASSRETSGGYNEQFF. CDR3 DNA: TGTGCCAGCAGCCGGGAGACTAGCGGGGGATACAATGAGCAGTTCTTC.

The rearrangement joins TRBV16 to TRBJ2-3, with TRBD1 as a possible D gene (6 bases). Germline lookup yields CDR1 KGHSY and CDR2 FQNENV. Trimming took 6 bases from V and 6 from J, leaving 13 bases between them. This CDR3 has 13 amino acids. The CDR3 loop reads CASRHPGEDTQYF. DNA of the CDR3: TGTGCCAGCAGACATCCAGGGGAGGATACGCAGTATTTT.

The genes are TRBV5-1 and TRBJ2-3, with D possibly being TRBD2 (5 bases). The CDR3 is 15 amino acids. Trimming shortened V by 5 bases and J by 2 bases, and 15 bases separated the two germline ends. Per germline, CDR1 SGHRS and CDR2 YFSETQ. CDR3 DNA sequence: TGCGCCAGCAGGATCCTCGGTAGCGACACAGATACGCAGTATTTT. It specifies CASRILGSDTDTQYF.

The genes are TRBV14 and TRBJ2-7; D remains unclear. The CDR3 runs 14 residues. From germline, CDR1 is SGHDN and CDR2 FVKESK. V lost 5 bases and J 4 bases, leaving 15 bases between the germline ends. The CDR3 bases are TGTGCCAGCAGCAAGATCTCGCTAACTTACGAGCAGTACTTC. Translating gives CASSKISLTYEQYF. The complete variable domain, with remaining parts taken from reference TRBV14 and TRBJ2-7, reads EAGVTQFPSHSVIEKGQTVTLRCDPISGHDNLYWYRRVMGKEIKFLLHFVKESKQDESGMPNNRFLAERTGGTYSTLKVQPAELEDSGVYFCASSKISLTYEQYFGPGTRLTVT.

This chain uses TRBV6-5 with TRBJ1-2; D is perhaps TRBD1 (5 bases). There are 15 residues in the CDR3. Per the germline V gene, CDR1 is MNHEY and CDR2 is SVGAGI. Trimming took off 2 bases at V and 0 bases at J, with 10 bases between the two ends. Written as DNA, the CDR3 is TGTGCCAGCAGTTACAAGGGGAGAGCTAACTATGGCTACACCTTC. Protein: CASSYKGRANYGYTF.

The rearrangement uses TRBV2 and TRBJ2-5, with D unclear. Germline V gene data show CDR1 as SNHLY and CDR2 as FYNNEI. The CDR3 runs to 12 residues. V dropped 3 bases and J dropped 5 bases, with 7 bases sitting between them. The CDR3: CASSDFGETQYF. The CDR3 DNA sequence: TGTGCCAGCAGTGATTTTGGGGAGACCCAGTACTTC.

V usage is TRBV18 and J usage is TRBJ2-7, with D tentatively TRBD1 (5 bases). Trimming took off 2 bases at V and 5 bases at J, with 16 bases between the two ends. CDR1 and CDR2 from the germline V gene are KGHSH and LQKENI. There are 15 residues in the CDR3. The CDR3 DNA follows: TGTGCCAGCTCACCATTTTTCCAGGGCTGGAACGAGCAGTACTTC. Translation gives CASSPFFQGWNEQYF.

V and J are TRBV15 and TRBJ2-1; possible D gene TRBD2, 6 bases. CDR3 length: 15 amino acids. CDR1 and CDR2 from the germline V gene are LNHNV and YYDKDF (reference sequence). Trimming stripped 1 base from V and 3 bases from J, with 10 bases between. This chain's CDR3 is CATSRAGGYYNEQFF. CDR3 in DNA: TGTGCCACCAGCAGAGCCGGGGGTTACTACAATGAGCAGTTCTTC. Full variable domain (outside the CDR3, taken from reference TRBV15 and TRBJ2-1): DAMVIQNPRYQVTQFGKPVTLSCSQTLNHNVMYWYQQKSSQAPKLLFHYYDKDFNNEADTPDNFQSRRPNTSFCFLDIRSPGLGDTAMYLCATSRAGGYYNEQFFGPGTRLTVL.

The chain has TRBV11-2 and TRBJ2-5; D call uncertain. This CDR3 is 14 amino acids long. The V and J ends lost 0 bases and 4 bases respectively, with 9 bases between them. CDR1 and CDR2 (germline): SGHAT, FQNNGV. The CDR3 loop is CASSLELVGETQYF. The CDR3 nucleotides read TGTGCCAGCAGCTTAGAATTAGTAGGAGAGACCCAGTACTTC.

The chain couples TRBV28 to TRBJ2-7; D is uncertain. The CDR3 is 11 residues long. Germline-derived CDR1 and CDR2 are MDHEN and SYDVKM. Deletions cut 2 bases from V and 3 bases from J, with 2 bases between. This CDR3 is CASSLDYEQYF. For the CDR3, the DNA is TGTGCCAGCAGTTTAGACTACGAGCAGTACTTC.

This clonotype was found a few times. The chain employs TRBV9 and TRBJ1-2; D remains ambiguous. V dropped 3 bases and J dropped 5 bases, with 5 bases sitting between them. The CDR3 totals 11 residues. CDR1 and CDR2 from the germline V gene are SGDLS and YYNGEE. The chain's CDR3 is CASSGHYGYTF. CDR3 DNA sequence: TGTGCCAGCAGCGGGCATTATGGCTACACCTTC.

The chain carries TRBV23-1 and TRBJ1-5; no clear D gene. TRBV23-1 is recorded as an ORF, its role being uncertain. V gave up 3 bases and J gave up 11 bases, with 14 bases separating them. This CDR3 region has 13 residues. CDR3 sequence reads: CASSQPEGRAQHF. CDR3 nucleotide sequence: TGCGCCAGCAGTCAGCCCGAGGGTAGGGCCCAGCATTTT.

This clonotype has a single count. The gene calls are TRBV28 and TRBJ2-7; TRBD2 is a possible D gene (6 bases). The germline V gene encodes CDR1 MDHEN and CDR2 SYDVKM. The ends were cut back, 6 bases at V and 2 bases at J, with 14 bases in the middle. This CDR3 spans 14 amino acids. The CDR3 protein is CASRLSGYTYEQYF. Written as DNA, the CDR3 is TGTGCCAGCAGACTCAGCGGGTACACCTACGAGCAGTACTTC. Based on the CDR3 plus reference TRBV28 and TRBJ2-7, the full variable domain is DVKVTQSSRYLVKRTGEKVFLECVQDMDHENMFWYRQDPGLGLRLIYFSYDVKMKEKGDIPEGYSVSREKKERFSLILESASTNQTSMYLCASRLSGYTYEQYFGPGTRLTVT.

The chain couples TRBV6-1 to TRBJ2-1; 9 bases are shared with TRBD1. The ends lost 5 bases at V and 0 bases at J; junction bases unmatched: 2. Germline V gene data show CDR1 as MNHNS and CDR2 as SASEGT. The CDR3 has 15 amino acids. The CDR3 region has the DNA TGTGCCAGCAGTACGACAGGGGGCTCCTACAATGAGCAGTTCTTC. Translated: CASSTTGGSYNEQFF.

J is TRBJ2-7 and V is TRBV5-1; D tentatively fits TRBD1 or TRBD2 (5 bases each). V lost 5 bases to trimming and J lost 4 bases, with 13 bases between them. Germline V gene data show CDR1 as SGHRS and CDR2 as YFSETQ. The CDR3 covers 13 residues. The CDR3 reads CASSAGTTYEQYF. The CDR3 DNA reads TGCGCCAGCAGTGCAGGGACCACGTACGAGCAGTACTTC. Full variable domain (outside the CDR3, taken from reference TRBV5-1 and TRBJ2-7): KAGVTQTPRYLIKTRGQQVTLSCSPISGHRSVSWYQQTPGQGLQFLFEYFSETQRNKGNFPGRFSGRQFSNSRSEMNVSTLELGDSALYLCASSAGTTYEQYFGPGTRLTVT.

J is TRBJ2-7 and V is TRBV5-5; 7 bases fit TRBD2. CDR1 is SGHKS and CDR2 is YYEKEE in the germline V gene (reference sequence). V shed 0 bases, J shed 2 bases, and the junction held 5 bases outside the gene matches. This CDR3 has 15 residues. The CDR3 DNA is TGTGCCAGCAGCTTGGCGGGAGGAAGGGCCTACGAGCAGTACTTC. This codes for CASSLAGGRAYEQYF. Based on the CDR3 plus reference TRBV5-5 and TRBJ2-7, the full variable domain is DAGVTQSPTHLIKTRGQQVTLRCSPISGHKSVSWYQQVLGQGPQFIFQYYEKEERGRGNFPDRFSARQFPNYSSELNVNALLLGDSALYLCASSLAGGRAYEQYFGPGTRLTVT.

The chain joins TRBV5-1 to TRBJ2-1; perhaps TRBD1 as D (5 bases). Germline V gene lookup returns CDR1 SGHRS and CDR2 YFSETQ. Trimming pared 4 bases from V and 1 base from J, leaving 9 bases between. The CDR3 is made up of 14 amino acids. CDR3 residues: CASSHQGSYNEQFF. The DNA of the CDR3 is TGCGCCAGCAGCCACCAGGGATCCTACAATGAGCAGTTCTTC. The full variable domain, rest sourced from reference TRBV5-1 and TRBJ2-1, is KAGVTQTPRYLIKTRGQQVTLSCSPISGHRSVSWYQQTPGQGLQFLFEYFSETQRNKGNFPGRFSGRQFSNSRSEMNVSTLELGDSALYLCASSHQGSYNEQFFGPGTRLTVL.

The CDR3 DNA is TGCGCCAGCAGCGTTACAGGCGGTAATGAGCAGTTCTTC. Translating it yields CASSVTGGNEQFF. This chain links TRBV5-1 with TRBJ2-1, with D perhaps TRBD1 (5 bases). The germline gives CDR1 SGHRS, CDR2 YFSETQ. The CDR3 is made up of 13 amino acids. Trimming left V 4 bases short and J 7 bases short, with 12 bases between.

The chain employs TRBV29-1 and TRBJ2-1; tentative D call: TRBD1 (5 bases). The V gene's germline CDR1 is SQVTM and CDR2 ANQGSEA. Trimming removed 8 bases from V and 12 bases from J, with 8 bases in between. This CDR3 contains 8 residues. CDR3: CSIDRQFF. CDR3 nucleotide sequence: TGCAGCATCGACAGGCAGTTCTTC.

The chain joins TRBV6-6 to TRBJ2-1; D is ambiguous. The CDR3 sequence is 12 residues long. V was pared by 5 bases and J by 7 bases, with 9 bases between. Germline CDR1 is MNHNY and CDR2 is SVGAGI (reference sequence). The CDR3 spells CASSAVLNEQFF. The CDR3, as DNA: TGTGCCAGCAGTGCGGTCTTGAATGAGCAGTTCTTC.

The rearrangement joins TRBV11-3 to TRBJ2-2, with D unresolved. Trimming left V 4 bases short and J 3 bases short, with 18 bases between. This CDR3 has 17 residues. CDR1 and CDR2 from the germline V gene are SGHNT and YENEEA. Here the CDR3 DNA reads TGTGCCAGCAGCTCGGGCCGTCAGGCAAAAGACACCGGGGAGCTGTTTTTT. It specifies CASSSGRQAKDTGELFF.